What follows are 18 T cell receptor beta chains derived from one specimen sequenced in a study of glioma-infiltrating T cells after dendritic cell vaccination. This sample's time point: after dendritic cell vaccination, including at tumor progression/relapse. Some clones are missing from TCRdb's copy, which holds only in-frame ones; the method was immunoSEQ multiplex PCR. The sample includes approximately 90,000 clones, more than 80% of them seen just once. The source was blood, collected after dendritic cell vaccination. These receptors were collected from a human donor with glioblastoma.

V and J are TRBV15 and TRBJ1-5; no firm D call. Germline assignment: CDR1 LNHNV and CDR2 YYDKDF (reference sequence). The CDR3 runs 14 residues. Trimming pared 5 bases from V and 2 bases from J, leaving 10 bases between. The CDR3 spells CATSSGKGNQPQHF. In nucleotides, the CDR3 is TGTGCCACCAGCTCGGGGAAAGGCAATCAGCCCCAGCATTTT.

Here the CDR3 reads CASSEGTSGRGADTQYF. CDR3 nucleotide sequence: TGCGCCAGCAGTGAGGGGACTAGCGGGAGGGGAGCAGATACGCAGTATTTT. The rearrangement links TRBV5-1 to TRBJ2-3; 16 positions match TRBD2. The V gene's germline CDR1 is SGHRS and CDR2 YFSETQ. This CDR3 has 17 amino acids. The V gene end was trimmed by 5 bases and the J gene end by 4 bases; junction bases not matched to a gene: 7.

The gene calls are TRBV27 and TRBJ1-2; 9 bases align to TRBD1. The germline V gene has CDR1 MNHEY and CDR2 SMNVEV (reference sequence). CDR3 length: 17 amino acids. V lost 4 bases to trimming and J lost 1 base; unmatched junction nucleotides: 10. For the CDR3, the DNA is TGTGCCAGCAGTTCTGAGAAGACAGGGGGATTTAACTATGGCTACACCTTC. It translates to CASSSEKTGGFNYGYTF.

The J gene is TRBJ2-7, the V gene TRBV6-5; D may be TRBD1 (6 bases). The CDR3 runs 13 residues. Looked up from germline, CDR1 is MNHEY and CDR2 is SVGAGI. V dropped 5 bases and J dropped 6 bases, with 14 bases sitting between them. CDR3 sequence (DNA): TGTGCCAGCAGTCCTGGACGAGGGGGCGAGCAGTACTTC. Translation: CASSPGRGGEQYF.

Only a few counts were recorded for this clone. The chain recombines TRBV5-1 with TRBJ2-2; 9 bases line up with TRBD1. Per germline, CDR1 SGHRS and CDR2 YFSETQ. CDR3 size: 16 residues. Trimming cost V 2 bases and J 6 bases; bases outside gene matches: 8. CDR3 bases: TGCGCCAGCAGCTTTAGCGACAGGGGGTTATCCGGGGAGCTGTTTTTT. Translated, it gives CASSFSDRGLSGELFF.

The rearrangement uses TRBV5-1 and TRBJ1-5; D ambiguous. The length of the CDR3 is 14 residues. CDR1 and CDR2 (germline): SGHRS, YFSETQ. V was clipped by 0 bases and J by 8 bases, with 12 bases between them. CDR3: CASSLGSAKEPQHF. In nucleotides, the CDR3 is TGCGCCAGCAGCTTGGGGTCAGCGAAGGAGCCCCAGCATTTT.

Notes on this clone: This is likely a read error, given that the CDR3 carries no conserved phenylalanine or tryptophan at its end. The gene calls are TRBV19 and TRBJ2-6, with 9 bases that match TRBD1. CDR1 LNHDA and CDR2 SQIVND come from the germline V gene (reference sequence). With 5 bases clipped from V and 2 bases from J, the junction kept 7 bases outside the gene matches. The CDR3 is 17 amino acids. In nucleotides, the CDR3 is TGTGCCAGTAGTCCCCGGACAGGGGATACTGGGGCCAACGTCCTGACTCTC. Its translation is CASSPRTGDTGANVLTL.

There are a few counts of this clone. The chain joins TRBV19 to TRBJ2-1; D remains ambiguous. Trimming took 3 bases from V and 10 from J, leaving 13 bases between them. Germline assignment: CDR1 LNHDA and CDR2 SQIVND (reference sequence). The CDR3 loop spans 13 amino acids. The CDR3 DNA reads TGTGCCAGTAGTATTTCCCTACTGGAGGAGCAGTTCTTC. This codes for CASSISLLEEQFF.

The chain carries TRBV30 and TRBJ2-1, with 10 bases fitting TRBD2. This CDR3 comprises 15 residues. Germline V gene lookup returns CDR1 GTSNPN and CDR2 SVGIG (reference sequence). Trimming took 4 bases from V and 3 from J; bases not matched to a gene: 6. The CDR3 spells CAWTSGSSGYNEQFF. In DNA form, the CDR3 reads TGTGCCTGGACTAGCGGGAGTTCAGGCTACAATGAGCAGTTCTTC.

This chain joins TRBV2 and TRBJ1-3; D ambiguous. CDR1 and CDR2 (germline): SNHLY, FYNNEI. The germline V and J ends were trimmed by 4 bases and 0 bases, with 13 bases remaining between them. CDR3 size: 16 residues. CDR3 region: CASSVLPVSSGNTIYF. CDR3 DNA sequence: TGTGCCAGCAGTGTATTGCCGGTGAGCTCTGGAAACACCATATATTTT.

This clone has more than one count but fewer than ten. CDR3 bases: TGTGCCAGCAGTCGAAGTGCGGACTATGAGCAGTTCTTC. It codes for CASSRSADYEQFF. The chain is built from TRBV7-7 and TRBJ2-1; weak D call: TRBD2 (5 bases). The V gene lost 6 bases and the J gene lost 8 bases, with 14 bases spanning the gap. CDR1 and CDR2 from the germline V gene are SSHAT and FNYEAQ (reference sequence). The CDR3 totals 13 residues.

The chain couples TRBV9 to TRBJ1-2, with a weak D call TRBD1 (6 bases). Germline lookup yields CDR1 SGDLS and CDR2 YYNGEE. The length of the CDR3 is 18 residues. V dropped 3 bases and J dropped 4 bases, with 25 bases sitting between them. CDR3 coding DNA: TGTGCCAGCAGCGGAGGACGATTAAACAGGGCCCCCTTCTATGGCTACACCTTC. Translated, it gives CASSGGRLNRAPFYGYTF.

This chain joins TRBV27 and TRBJ2-4; D call uncertain. The V end was cut by 10 bases, the J end by 1 base, with 11 bases between. This CDR3 spans 13 amino acids. In germline, CDR1 is MNHEY, CDR2 SMNVEV (reference sequence). The CDR3 spells CATIVLAKNIQYF. In nucleotides, the CDR3 is TGTGCCACCATAGTTCTGGCCAAAAACATTCAGTACTTC.

V usage is TRBV19 and J usage is TRBJ2-1, with TRBD1 identical over 7 bases. V lost 6 bases to trimming and J lost 1 base; unmatched junction nucleotides: 9. This CDR3 comprises 16 residues. Per germline, CDR1 LNHDA and CDR2 SQIVND (reference sequence). CDR3 sequence: CASRMTGTASYNEQFF. The CDR3 region has the DNA TGTGCCAGTAGAATGACCGGGACAGCATCCTACAATGAGCAGTTCTTC.

V usage is TRBV25-1 and J usage is TRBJ2-2, with D perhaps matching TRBD2 (5 bases). CDR3 length: 17 amino acids. Germline V gene lookup returns CDR1 MGHDK and CDR2 SYGVNS. V shed 2 bases and J shed 5 bases, with 18 bases lying between them. CDR3 nucleotides: TGTGCCAGCAGTGAACTCGGCACCACTAGAGATACCGGGGAGCTGTTTTTT. This codes for CASSELGTTRDTGELFF.

The rearrangement links TRBV5-6 to TRBJ1-4; 7 bases agree with TRBD1. The CDR3 has 14 amino acids. After removal of 6 bases from V and 5 bases from J, the junction contained 7 bases not matched to a gene. The V gene's germline CDR1 is SGHDT and CDR2 YYEEEE. This CDR3 reads CASNLGQKNEKLFF. CDR3 bases: TGTGCCAGCAACCTGGGACAGAAAAATGAAAAACTGTTTTTT.

V is TRBV14 and J is TRBJ1-2; the match to TRBD1 covers 8 bases. Germline values: CDR1 SGHDN, CDR2 FVKESK. The CDR3 sequence is 15 residues long. Losses at the gene ends were 4 bases for V and 2 bases for J; bases not matched to a gene: 6. Here the CDR3 DNA reads TGTGCCAGCAGCCGGCCCGGGACAGGCAACTATGGCTACACCTTC. Translated: CASSRPGTGNYGYTF.

The V call is TRBV6-5, the J call TRBJ2-5, with D perhaps TRBD2 (5 bases). This CDR3 has 14 amino acids. V lost 5 bases to trimming and J lost 4 bases, with 14 bases between them. Germline V gene data show CDR1 as MNHEY and CDR2 as SVGAGI. The CDR3 protein is CASSPQTGRETQYF. CDR3 bases: TGTGCCAGCAGTCCACAAACGGGAAGAGAGACCCAGTACTTC.